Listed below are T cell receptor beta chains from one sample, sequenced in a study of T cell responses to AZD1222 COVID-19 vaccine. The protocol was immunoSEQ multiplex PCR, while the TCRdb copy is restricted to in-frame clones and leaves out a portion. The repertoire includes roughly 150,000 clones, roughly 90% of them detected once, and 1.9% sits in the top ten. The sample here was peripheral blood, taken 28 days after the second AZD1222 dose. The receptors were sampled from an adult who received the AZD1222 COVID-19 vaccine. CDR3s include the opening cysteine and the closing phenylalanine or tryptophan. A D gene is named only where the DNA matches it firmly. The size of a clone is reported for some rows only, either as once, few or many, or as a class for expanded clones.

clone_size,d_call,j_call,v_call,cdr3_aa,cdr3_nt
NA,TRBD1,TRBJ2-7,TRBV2,CASSGQGPSYEQYF,TGTGCCAGCAGCGGACAGGGACCCTCCTACGAGCAGTACTTC
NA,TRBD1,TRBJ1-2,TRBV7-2,CASRPTGVYGYTF,TGTGCCAGCAGACCTACAGGGGTTTATGGCTACACCTTC
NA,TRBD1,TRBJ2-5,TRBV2,CASSPWTGQETQYF,TGTGCCAGCAGTCCCTGGACAGGCCAAGAGACCCAGTACTTC
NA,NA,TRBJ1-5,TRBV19,CASSTTGSGQPQHF,TGTGCCAGTAGTACGACAGGATCGGGGCAGCCCCAGCATTTT
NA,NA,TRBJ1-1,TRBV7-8,CASSLVLPGAFF,TGTGCCAGCAGCTTAGTTCTTCCTGGGGCTTTCTTT
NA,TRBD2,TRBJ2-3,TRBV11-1,CASSLVAGNTDTQYF,TGTGCCAGCAGCTTAGTAGCGGGGAACACAGATACGCAGTATTTT
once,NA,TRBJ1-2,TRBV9,CASSVGGGPEGYTF,TGTGCCAGCAGCGTAGGAGGAGGGCCCGAAGGCTACACCTTC
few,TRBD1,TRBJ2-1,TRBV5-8,CASSLGQGIYNEQFF,TGTGCCAGCAGCTTGGGACAGGGGATCTACAATGAGCAGTTCTTC
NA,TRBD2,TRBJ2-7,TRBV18,CASSPQGAGTSIEQYF,TGTGCCAGCTCACCACAGGGGGCTGGGACTAGCATCGAGCAGTACTTC
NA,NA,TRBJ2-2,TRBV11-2,CASSLVSPLLRTGELFF,TGTGCCAGCAGCTTAGTGTCCCCCCTTCTGAGGACCGGGGAGCTGTTTTTT
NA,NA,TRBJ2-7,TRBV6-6,CASNYGGDYEQYF,TGTGCCAGCAACTACGGGGGTGACTACGAGCAGTACTTC
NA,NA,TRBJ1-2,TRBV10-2,CASSGSQGHGYTF,TGCGCCAGCAGTGGATCGCAGGGTCATGGCTACACCTTC
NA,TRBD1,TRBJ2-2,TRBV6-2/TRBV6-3,CASSRQTGATGELFF,TGTGCCAGCAGTCGACAGACAGGGGCCACCGGGGAGCTGTTTTTT
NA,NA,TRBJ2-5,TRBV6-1,CASSELGRVRETQYF,TGTGCCAGCAGTGAATTGGGCCGGGTGCGAGAGACCCAGTACTTC
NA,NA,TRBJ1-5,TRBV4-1,CASSQQRYSNQPQHF,TGCGCCAGCAGCCAGCAGAGGTATAGCAATCAGCCCCAGCATTTT
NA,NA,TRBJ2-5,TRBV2,CASSRQSLETQYF,TGTGCCAGCAGCCGACAGTCGTTGGAGACCCAGTACTTC
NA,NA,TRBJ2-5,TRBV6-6,CASRDVGGQETQYF,TGTGCCAGCAGGGATGTTGGGGGACAAGAGACCCAGTACTTC
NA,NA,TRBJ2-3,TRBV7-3,CASSPDSPSTQYF,TGTGCCAGCAGCCCGGACAGTCCGAGTACGCAGTATTTT
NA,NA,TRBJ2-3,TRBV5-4,CASSVQRDTQYF,TGTGCCAGCAGCGTTCAGAGAGATACGCAGTATTTT
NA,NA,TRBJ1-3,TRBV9,CASSATEGGYAGNTIYF,TGTGCCAGCAGCGCCACCGAGGGGGGTTACGCTGGAAACACCATATATTTT
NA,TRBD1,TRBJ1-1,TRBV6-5,CASRQQGAGTEAFF,TGTGCCAGCAGACAACAGGGGGCCGGGACTGAAGCTTTCTTT
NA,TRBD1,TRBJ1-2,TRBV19,CASSTLTGFYGYTF,TGTGCCAGTAGTACCTTGACAGGGTTCTATGGCTACACCTTC
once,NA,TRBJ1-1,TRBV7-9,CASSLAGRGTEAFF,TGTGCCAGCAGCTTAGCTGGGCGTGGTACTGAAGCTTTCTTT
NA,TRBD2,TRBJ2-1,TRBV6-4,CASSNHGLAGRGEQFF,TGTGCCAGCAGTAACCACGGGCTAGCGGGCCGAGGGGAGCAGTTCTTC
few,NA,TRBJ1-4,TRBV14,CASSQVDNEKLFF,TGTGCCAGCAGCCAAGTGGATAATGAAAAACTGTTTTTT
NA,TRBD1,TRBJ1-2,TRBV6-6,CASSSLQGTHWGYTF,TGTGCCAGCAGTTCCTTACAGGGGACTCATTGGGGCTACACCTTC
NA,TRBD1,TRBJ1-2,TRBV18,CASSPGGQGLYGYTF,TGCGCCAGCTCACCAGGCGGACAGGGTCTCTATGGCTACACCTTC
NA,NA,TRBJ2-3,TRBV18,CASSPPPGASTDTQYF,TGTGCCAGCTCACCCCCTCCGGGTGCTAGCACAGATACGCAGTATTTT
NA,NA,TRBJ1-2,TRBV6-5,CASMGTNYGYTF,TGTGCCAGCATGGGGACTAACTATGGCTACACCTTC
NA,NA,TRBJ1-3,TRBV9,CASSDRARNTIYF,TGTGCCAGCAGCGACAGGGCCCGAAACACCATATATTTT
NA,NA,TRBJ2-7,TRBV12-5,CAVTEGGDEQYF,TGTGCTGTTACAGAGGGGGGAGACGAGCAGTACTTC
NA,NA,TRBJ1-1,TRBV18,CASRGVGVNTEAFF,TGTGCCAGCCGAGGAGTGGGGGTGAACACTGAAGCTTTCTTT
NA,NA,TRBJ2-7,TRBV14,CASSQFQGYEQYF,TGTGCCAGCAGCCAATTCCAGGGCTACGAGCAGTACTTC
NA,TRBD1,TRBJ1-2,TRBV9,CASSVQGANYGYTF,TGTGCCAGCAGCGTCCAGGGGGCGAACTATGGCTACACCTTC
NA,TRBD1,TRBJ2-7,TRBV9,CASSPGQGFHEQYF,TGTGCCAGCAGCCCAGGACAGGGATTCCACGAGCAGTACTTC
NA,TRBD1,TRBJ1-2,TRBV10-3,CAISESGHRGAYGYTF,TGTGCCATCAGTGAGTCTGGACACAGGGGTGCCTATGGCTACACCTTC
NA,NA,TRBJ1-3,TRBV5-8,CASSLVLFSGNTIYF,TGTGCCAGCAGCTTGGTCTTATTCTCTGGAAACACCATATATTTT
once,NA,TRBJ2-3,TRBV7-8,CASSLAFTDTQYF,TGTGCCAGCAGCTTAGCCTTCACAGATACGCAGTATTTT
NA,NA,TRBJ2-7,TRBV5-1,CASAPFGGEPYEQYF,TGCGCCAGCGCCCCGTTCGGAGGCGAACCCTACGAGCAGTACTTC
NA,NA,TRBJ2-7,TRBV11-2,CASSLGRSYEQYF,TGTGCCAGCAGCTTAGGTCGGTCCTACGAGCAGTACTTC
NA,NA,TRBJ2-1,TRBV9,CASRGPGHEQFF,TGTGCCAGCCGGGGTCCGGGACATGAGCAGTTCTTC
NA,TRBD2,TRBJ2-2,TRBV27,CASSLWSGRANTGELFF,TGTGCCAGCAGTTTATGGAGCGGGAGGGCCAACACCGGGGAGCTGTTTTTT
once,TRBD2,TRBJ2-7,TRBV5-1,CASSLVAVAGGDEQYF,TGCGCCAGCAGCTTGGTGGCGGTAGCGGGGGGGGACGAGCAGTACTTC
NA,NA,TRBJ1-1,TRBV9,CASTPSGSMNTEAFF,TGTGCCAGCACCCCGAGTGGGTCTATGAACACTGAAGCTTTCTTT
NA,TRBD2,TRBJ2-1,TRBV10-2,CASSGRRGGPEQFF,TGCGCCAGCAGTGGTCGGCGGGGGGGCCCTGAGCAGTTCTTC
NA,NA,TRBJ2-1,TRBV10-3,CAISATASSYNEQFF,TGTGCCATCAGTGCGACCGCCAGCTCCTACAATGAGCAGTTCTTC
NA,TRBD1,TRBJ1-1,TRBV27,CASQDRAGTEAFF,TGTGCCAGCCAGGACAGGGCCGGGACTGAAGCTTTCTTT